The clone carrying this T cell receptor (beta chain) was seen ten or more times. As yet, its antigen is unknown. This sample was included in a study of T cells in Graves' hyperthyroidism and ophthalmopathy. The CDR3 runs to 13 residues. In germline, CDR1 is DFQATT, CDR2 SNEGSKA (reference sequence). The ends were cut back, 5 bases at V and 5 bases at J, with 16 bases in the middle. Researchers amplified the TCR beta CDR3 regions from RNA transcripts. An initial round of RT-PCR targeting the TCR CDR3 relied on the HTBI primer set. TCRdb fed the multiplex PCR reads into MiXCR, producing one record per CDR3 protein. The sample lists some 200,000 distinct CDR3 sequences; about a sixth were seen once. Participants, patients aged 18 to 65, had newly diagnosed hyperthyroidism with a duration under 2 months. Exclusion followed for patients with uncontrolled infection, other autoimmune disease, pregnancy or lactation. The PBMCs were sourced from fresh peripheral blood (more than 8.5 ml).

Study-wide results and limits: In the blood, most expanded thyroid clonotypes above 0.001 appeared as well.

The source material was blood. The TCR sequence derives from a man aged 45-60 years with Graves' hyperthyroidism. The J gene is TRBJ2-7, the V gene TRBV20-1; D perhaps matches TRBD1 (6 bases). CDR3 in amino acids: CSAEGQGSNEQYF. The CDR3 region has the DNA TGCAGTGCTGAGGGCCAGGGGTCGAACGAGCAGTACTTC.